This is a list of T cell receptor beta chains from one sample in a study of CD8 T cells in ankylosing spondylitis. TCRdb fed the 5' RACE reads into MiXCR, producing one record per CDR3 protein. In the table there are 200,000 to 250,000 distinct CDR3 sequences, over 9.5% of which are singletons. Sequenced: blood, either unsorted or a sorted T cell fraction (not recorded which). All receptors derive from a male donor with ankylosing spondylitis or in good health (not recorded which). The CDR3 runs from the conserved cysteine through the conserved F or W. A D gene is named only where the DNA matches it firmly. Expanded clones are given a class, and other clones once, few, many or no size at all.

size: -
V: TRBV4-2
D: -
J: TRBJ1-1
CDR3: CASSQGELNTEAFF
DNA: TGTGCCAGCAGCCAGGGGGAACTGAACACTGAAGCTTTCTTT

size: many
V: TRBV6-5
D: -
J: TRBJ2-3
CDR3: CASSFRKGRDTQYF
DNA: TGTGCCAGCAGTTTCCGAAAGGGGAGGGATACGCAGTATTTT

size: many
V: TRBV2
D: -
J: TRBJ1-1
CDR3: CASRGGAWGLRAFF
DNA: TGTGCCAGCCGGGGTGGAGCGTGGGGGTTGCGAGCTTTCTTT

size: -
V: TRBV4-2
D: -
J: TRBJ1-6
CDR3: CASSQRAGFNNSPLHF
DNA: TGTGCCAGCAGCCAAAGGGCAGGGTTTAATAATTCACCCCTCCACTTT

size: -
V: TRBV5-1
D: -
J: TRBJ2-6
CDR3: CASSLGNRVAGANVLTF
DNA: TGCGCCAGCAGCTTAGGAAACAGGGTGGCTGGGGCCAACGTCCTGACTTTC

size: few
V: TRBV7-9
D: -
J: TRBJ1-1
CDR3: CASSPTLGPYEAFF
DNA: TGTGCCAGCAGCCCGACCCTGGGACCGTATGAAGCTTTCTTT

size: many
V: TRBV27
D: TRBD2
J: TRBJ2-7
CDR3: CASSLSRATSGSIYEQYF
DNA: TGTGCCAGCAGTTTATCCAGGGCCACTAGCGGGAGCATCTACGAGCAGTACTTC

size: many
V: TRBV6-5
D: -
J: TRBJ2-5
CDR3: CASSYSGRSQETQYF
DNA: TGTGCCAGCAGTTACTCGGGACGGAGTCAAGAGACCCAGTACTTC

size: many
V: TRBV12-3/TRBV12-4
D: -
J: TRBJ1-4
CDR3: CASSLMREKLFF
DNA: TGTGCCAGCAGTTTGATGCGCGAAAAACTGTTTTTT

size: many
V: TRBV20-1
D: -
J: TRBJ2-6
CDR3: CSARPTGSGANVLTF
DNA: TGCAGTGCTAGGCCGACAGGCTCTGGGGCCAACGTCCTGACTTTC

size: many
V: TRBV20-1
D: -
J: TRBJ2-4
CDR3: CSGTYTGRLQYF
DNA: TGCAGTGGGACGTACACTGGGAGGCTTCAGTACTTC

size: many
V: TRBV5-1
D: -
J: TRBJ1-2
CDR3: CASSLERGDYGYTF
DNA: TGCGCCAGCAGCTTGGAGAGAGGGGACTATGGCTACACCTTC

size: many
V: TRBV7-9
D: TRBD2
J: TRBJ2-1
CDR3: CASSPPSGAPNEQFF
DNA: TGTGCCAGCAGCCCACCTAGCGGGGCCCCCAATGAGCAGTTCTTC

size: -
V: TRBV27
D: TRBD2
J: TRBJ2-7
CDR3: CASSPGTSGLSEQYF
DNA: TGTGCCAGCAGTCCGGGGACTAGCGGGCTCTCCGAGCAGTACTTC

size: many
V: TRBV7-2
D: TRBD1
J: TRBJ1-1
CDR3: CASSEQGARTEAFF
DNA: TGTGCCAGCAGCGAACAGGGGGCCAGAACTGAAGCTTTCTTT

size: many
V: TRBV5-6
D: -
J: TRBJ1-5
CDR3: CASSFRGRGNQPQHF
DNA: TGTGCCAGCAGCTTCCGCGGAAGGGGCAATCAGCCCCAGCATTTT

size: many
V: TRBV5-1
D: -
J: TRBJ2-3
CDR3: CASSLGGSGNTDTQYF
DNA: TGCGCCAGCAGTCTTGGTGGTAGCGGTAACACAGATACGCAGTATTTT

size: -
V: TRBV12-3/TRBV12-4
D: -
J: TRBJ2-6
CDR3: CASWPSPGANVLTF
DNA: TGTGCCAGCTGGCCTTCGCCGGGGGCCAACGTCCTGACTTTC

size: few
V: TRBV6-4
D: -
J: TRBJ2-3
CDR3: CASSTTSGSSLKYKVDPNTQYF
DNA: TGTGCCAGCAGTACAACCTCAGGGTCCAGCCTTAAGTACAAAGTGGACCCAAATACGCAGTATTTT

size: -
V: TRBV5-1
D: TRBD1
J: TRBJ2-7
CDR3: CASSLGAGTGTYEQYF
DNA: TGCGCCAGCAGCCTGGGGGCCGGGACAGGGACTTACGAGCAGTACTTC

size: many
V: TRBV12-5
D: -
J: TRBJ1-1
CDR3: CASGPQMNTEAFF
DNA: TGTGCTAGTGGTCCCCAAATGAACACTGAAGCTTTCTTT

size: few
V: TRBV19
D: TRBD1
J: TRBJ2-1
CDR3: CASSIPGQGAVRRNEQFF
DNA: TGTGCCAGTAGTATCCCTGGCCAGGGGGCGGTAAGGAGGAATGAGCAGTTCTTC

size: many
V: TRBV4-1
D: -
J: TRBJ2-7
CDR3: CASSPVAGSDYEQYF
DNA: TGCGCCAGCAGCCCGGTGGCGGGTTCAGACTACGAGCAGTACTTC

size: many
V: TRBV7-9
D: TRBD1
J: TRBJ1-5
CDR3: CASSSDRAYNQPQHF
DNA: TGTGCCAGCAGCTCAGACAGGGCGTACAATCAGCCCCAGCATTTT

size: -
V: TRBV6-1
D: TRBD1
J: TRBJ1-6
CDR3: CASSEPNRGSNSPLHF
DNA: TGTGCCAGCAGCGAACCTAACAGGGGAAGTAATTCACCCCTCCACTTT

size: few
V: TRBV19
D: -
J: TRBJ1-5
CDR3: CVSSIGASNQPQHF
DNA: TGTGTCAGTAGTATAGGGGCGAGCAATCAGCCCCAGCATTTT

size: many
V: TRBV14
D: -
J: TRBJ2-7
CDR3: CASSQLPTNYEQYF
DNA: TGTGCCAGCAGCCAACTCCCGACTAACTACGAGCAGTACTTC

size: few
V: TRBV30
D: -
J: TRBJ1-2
CDR3: CAWANWRGGYTF
DNA: TGTGCCTGGGCGAACTGGCGGGGAGGCTACACCTTC

size: many
V: TRBV6-5
D: -
J: TRBJ2-7
CDR3: CASAGRREQYF
DNA: TGTGCCAGCGCTGGCCGTAGGGAGCAGTACTTC

size: many
V: TRBV5-1
D: -
J: TRBJ2-3
CDR3: CASSPPEGRTDTQYF
DNA: TGCGCCAGCAGCCCACCCGAAGGTCGGACAGATACGCAGTATTTT

size: many
V: TRBV4-1
D: -
J: TRBJ1-4
CDR3: CASSEDMPSITTNEKLFF
DNA: TGCGCCAGCAGCGAAGACATGCCCAGTATCACAACTAATGAAAAACTGTTTTTT

size: many
V: TRBV29-1
D: -
J: TRBJ1-1
CDR3: CSVANTEAFF
DNA: TGCAGCGTCGCCAACACTGAAGCTTTCTTT

size: many
V: TRBV4-2
D: -
J: TRBJ2-6
CDR3: CASSQGISGANVLTF
DNA: TGTGCCAGCAGCCAAGGAATCTCTGGGGCCAACGTCCTGACTTTC

size: many
V: TRBV12-3/TRBV12-4
D: TRBD1
J: TRBJ1-3
CDR3: CASSLGGDSFFSGNTIYF
DNA: TGTGCCAGCAGTTTAGGAGGGGACAGCTTTTTCTCTGGAAACACCATATATTTT

size: many
V: TRBV16
D: -
J: TRBJ2-7
CDR3: CASSPDKSPYEQYF
DNA: TGTGCCAGCAGCCCCGACAAGAGTCCCTACGAGCAGTACTTC

size: many
V: TRBV2
D: -
J: TRBJ1-4
CDR3: CASSRRDYNEKLFF
DNA: TGTGCCAGCAGTCGCCGGGACTATAATGAAAAACTGTTTTTT

size: many
V: TRBV3-1
D: TRBD2
J: TRBJ2-5
CDR3: CASRKTSGSVLAQYF
DNA: TGTGCCAGCAGGAAGACTAGCGGGAGTGTTTTAGCCCAGTACTTC

size: many
V: TRBV5-1
D: TRBD2
J: TRBJ2-1
CDR3: CASSSPSGVNNEQFF
DNA: TGCGCCAGCAGCTCTCCTAGCGGGGTCAACAATGAGCAGTTCTTC

size: many
V: TRBV9
D: TRBD2
J: TRBJ2-5
CDR3: CASSELAGGRETQYF
DNA: TGTGCCAGCAGCGAACTAGCGGGGGGACGCGAGACCCAGTACTTC

size: few
V: TRBV7-2
D: -
J: TRBJ1-2
CDR3: CASRDPRGSYGYTF
DNA: TGTGCCAGCAGAGACCCCAGGGGAAGCTATGGCTACACCTTC

size: few
V: TRBV20-1
D: TRBD2
J: TRBJ2-7
CDR3: CSSGPSGTYEQYF
DNA: TGCAGCTCCGGGCCTAGCGGAACCTACGAGCAGTACTTC

size: few
V: TRBV20-1
D: -
J: TRBJ1-4
CDR3: CSATPGEKLFF
DNA: TGCAGTGCTACACCGGGGGAAAAACTGTTTTTT

size: -
V: TRBV28
D: -
J: TRBJ2-5
CDR3: CASSLLGGRQWQETQYF
DNA: TGTGCCAGCAGTTTATTGGGGGGCCGCCAGTGGCAAGAGACCCAGTACTTC

size: many
V: TRBV7-2
D: TRBD2
J: TRBJ2-1
CDR3: CASSLGTSGRGSQFF
DNA: TGTGCCAGCAGCTTAGGGACTAGCGGGAGAGGTTCACAGTTCTTC

size: few
V: TRBV19
D: -
J: TRBJ2-3
CDR3: CASSMTGTVDTQYF
DNA: TGTGCCAGTAGTATGACGGGGACGGTAGATACGCAGTATTTT

size: few
V: TRBV19
D: -
J: TRBJ2-7
CDR3: CASSFGTRYEQYF
DNA: TGTGCCAGCAGTTTCGGGACCCGCTACGAGCAGTACTTC